This T cell receptor beta chain stems from a study of response to subunit inactivated influenza vaccine. Turning to this clonotype: The antigen remains undetermined. One end of the junction is discordant with germline, which a read error may explain.

TCRdb reprocessed the RT-PCR reads with MiXCR, giving one entry per CDR3 protein. The table lists more than 150,000 distinct CDR3 sequences, about 10% of them singletons, with about 11% in the top ten. The CDR3 covers 19 residues. Study-level results: That few new T cells are recruited by each seasonal influenza vaccination was the authors' suggestion.

V usage is TRBV12-3 or TRBV12-4 and J usage is TRBJ2-6; 8 bases fit TRBD1. Sequencing was performed on non-naive T cells sorted from PBMCs, taken on the day of vaccination. The clonotype originates from a man aged 45-65 years who received an inactivated influenza vaccine. Here the CDR3 reads CAISLRRRGLSTGANVLTF. The CDR3, as DNA: TGTGCCATCAGTTTACGCCGCAGGGGGCTATCTACTGGGGCCAACGTCCTGACTTTC.